Below, one TCR beta chain is given with its context. The antigen it recognizes is unknown. Within one base of it there is no much larger clone, and no base qualities were kept. Trimming removed 0 bases from V and 0 bases from J; the gene matches leave 20 bases unexplained. The germline V gene provides CDR1 SGHRS and CDR2 YFSETQ. Inclusive of the bounding cysteine and phenylalanine, the CDR3 is 23 residues long. Only the CDR3 DNA stays, 69 bases, in frame from base 1. Healthy HIV-negative adults with no recently reported acute infections or vaccinations were included as donors. All donors were Caucasian adults living in Nashville, Tennessee, USA. CD4+ T cells were enriched by magnetic negative selection, after which naive cells were positively selected on CD45RA and the negative fraction was taken as the memory subset. After blood collection by leukapheresis, PBMCs were isolated using Ficoll-Histopaque density gradient centrifugation and then cryopreserved in the vapor phase of liquid nitrogen. Analytical flow cytometry was used to check the purity and quantity of every magnetically sorted T cell population. From each sorted fraction, genomic DNA was isolated and quantified by UV absorbance on a Nanodrop 2000c.

These data are taken from a study of shared clonotypes between healthy human individuals (dated by TCRdb to 2020 to 2022). Notes on the research overall: A couple of women and a few men aged 18 to 49 years were included in the cohort. Per donor, three plates each were used for CD4 naive and CD4 memory, two for CD8 naive, and one for CD8 memory. The study deeply sequenced blood TCR repertoires of several healthy adults to estimate repertoire size and the extent of clonotype sharing between individuals. To increase sequencing depth and limit assay-specific biases, different laboratories used diverse techniques to prepare libraries and sequence TCR repertoires. Between about 0.8 and 8.9 billion PBMCs per donor were obtained by leukapheresis.

TCR CDR3 regions were amplified from genomic DNA by multiplex PCR using the deep immunoSEQ assay. For each cell subset, the extracted genomic DNA was distributed evenly across all wells of several immunoSEQ 96-well plates, and each plate served as one replicate. Each replicate PCR for sorted subsets received around 0.2 ug genomic DNA, equal to tens of thousands of T cell genomes. The purified libraries were quantified using a Qubit 3.0 fluorometer, sized with a Bioanalyzer 2100, and then quantified again using the KAPA Library Quantification kit. Every immunoSEQ 96-well plate was sequenced on a dedicated single-read 150-cycle Illumina NextSeq 550 flow cell. Per the source publication's procedure: Because the immunoSEQ output included only junctional sequences and no quality scores, the filtering could not be the same as the filtering used for full-length reads. To assign V/J genes and CDR3, sequences were annotated against IMGT germline references using PyIR, a Python wrapper for IgBLAST v1.9. Any read was removed if the V/J assignment was weak (E-value above 1e-6), the CDR3 was missing, or the read contained stop codons, out-of-frame junctions, or ambiguous translated residues. V3J clonotypes were defined as sequences sharing the same inferred V gene, J gene, and CDR3 amino acid sequence. Percentage overlap between repertoires was calculated by dividing the number of shared unique clonotypes by the size of the smaller repertoire. Richness of each repertoire was evaluated using RTK rarefaction, the Chao1 estimator, and Recon v2.1 estimates of unobserved clonotypes. For all TCRbeta clonotypes obtained by the gDNA method from a few donors, generation probabilities were computed with OLGA. Drawn from immuneACCESS, this table holds only the in-frame rearrangements with V and J called that TCRdb kept. Clones are partly lost; checked studies trace under half to an unresolved V gene and leave the rest unexplained. For V, J and clone size, that table is used; D and trimming come from the DNA. Recorded for this sample are about 1.5 million clones; roughly 96% of them occurred a single time. Jointly, the top ten make up 1.2% of the sample.

Beyond this particular receptor, the publication reports: Compared with non-shared clonotypes, the clonotypes found in all four sorted-subset donors had higher generation probabilities. Only blood was sampled, and tissue TCR repertoires likely differ from those in blood. Even with the large sequencing depth, rarefaction of the sorted-subset datasets indicated that sequencing was incomplete. Sharing across a few donors was observed for around 5% of naive CD4, under 4% of naive CD8, 2% to 2.5% of memory CD4, and roughly 0.4% of memory CD8 clonotypes. Because the study included only a small number of donors, the genetic and exposure-history diversity represented was limited. Pairwise subsampling led to the expectation that sequencing depth would affect the degree of clonotype sharing among donors. Naive subsets generally had larger estimated clonotype richness than memory subsets.

The sample comprised naive CD4+ T cells sorted from blood. Read against the paper, the sample's cell subset or site label means: CD45RA+ positively selected. The rearrangement combines TRBV5-1 with TRBJ2-4; 11 bases in the middle match TRBD2. This receptor was taken from a man aged 25-45 years in good health. The CDR3 protein is CASSLVGQGASGRNRLAKNIQYF. The DNA sequence is as follows: TGCGCCAGCAGCTTGGTGGGGCAGGGCGCTAGCGGGAGGAACCGGCTAGCCAAAAACATTCAGTACTTC.